This TCR beta chain comes out of a study of shared clonotypes between healthy human individuals. Selected positively for CCR7 and CD45RO-negative, naive CD8 cells excluded terminally differentiated effector memory CD45RA+ cells. The CDR3 length is 15 residues. Germline CDR1 is SGHNT and CDR2 is YYREEE (reference sequence). Trimming removed 1 base at V and 0 bases at J, with 8 bases between. Using immunoSEQ multiplex PCR, the repertoire was profiled, and TCRdb retains in-frame clones only, with some absent. The repertoire holds more than 550,000 clones, with about 90% as singletons. The rearrangement links TRBV5-4 to TRBJ2-1, with D uncertain. Sequencing was carried out using naive CD8+ T cells sorted from blood. The TCR originated in a man younger than 45 in good health. Here the CDR3 reads CASSLSQSSYNEQFF. The CDR3 nucleotides read TGTGCCAGCAGCTTGAGCCAGAGCTCCTACAATGAGCAGTTCTTC.